These 32 T cell receptor beta chains were all obtained from the same sample, sequenced in a study of regulatory T cells in long-lasting Graves disease. Time point in this sample: newly diagnosed GD, antithyroid drugs for less than 3 months. PBMC-derived RNA was used for the TCR library. Libraries of TCR beta came from iRepertoire HTBI primers plus Arm-PCR of CDR3 regions. TCRdb re-called the multiplex PCR reads with MiXCR, one entry per CDR3 protein. Found here are 300,000 to 450,000 distinct CDR3 sequences, 15% to 18% of them singletons; the top ten hold over 20%. The sample was peripheral blood mononuclear cells (PBMCs), taken at new diagnosis, from a patient treated with antithyroid drugs. The receptors stem from a female donor with Graves disease.

This clonotype was found many times. V is TRBV19 and J is TRBJ2-1; 9 bases agree with TRBD1. CDR3 size: 16 residues. From germline, CDR1 is LNHDA and CDR2 SQIVND (reference sequence). V lost 5 bases and J lost 3; bases outside the gene matches: 8. As DNA, the CDR3 is TGTGCCAGTAGTTTTCTGGGACAGGGACTCTACAATGAGCAGTTCTTC. This encodes CASSFLGQGLYNEQFF.

This clonotype showed up many times. The chain carries TRBV11-2 and TRBJ1-5, with a weak D call TRBD1 (5 bases). In germline, CDR1 is SGHAT, CDR2 FQNNGV. Trimming cost V 3 bases and J 4 bases, with 7 bases left between them. The CDR3 has 13 amino acids. CDR3 residues: CASSFQGNQPQHF. The CDR3 bases are TGTGCCAGCAGCTTCCAGGGTAATCAGCCCCAGCATTTT.

This clonotype was detected ten times or more. The V call is TRBV30, the J call TRBJ2-2; D is ambiguous. Deletions cut 0 bases from V and 7 bases from J, with 9 bases between. Germline V gene data show CDR1 as GTSNPN and CDR2 as SVGIG (reference sequence). The CDR3 consists of 13 residues. The CDR3 loop is CAWSVRAHGELFF. The CDR3 coding sequence is TGTGCCTGGAGTGTAAGGGCGCACGGGGAGCTGTTTTTT. Combining the CDR3 with reference TRBV30 and TRBJ2-2 gives the whole variable domain SQTIHQWPATLVQPVGSPLSLECTVEGTSNPNLYWYRQAAGRGLQLLFYSVGIGQISSEVPQNLSASRPQDRQFILSSKKLLLSDSGFYLCAWSVRAHGELFFGEGSRLTVL.

This clonotype showed up many times. The V gene is TRBV29-1, the J gene TRBJ2-7; D could derive from TRBD1 or TRBD2 (5 bases each). This CDR3 is 14 amino acids long. Deletions cut 5 bases from V and 0 bases from J, with 14 bases between. The germline V gene encodes CDR1 SQVTM and CDR2 ANQGSEA. The CDR3 region is CSVPSRGNSYEQYF. CDR3 DNA: TGCAGCGTTCCCTCTCGGGGCAACTCCTACGAGCAGTACTTC.

This chain connects TRBV5-1 to TRBJ2-1, with TRBD1 identical over 8 bases. Germline V gene data show CDR1 as SGHRS and CDR2 as YFSETQ. The CDR3 runs 14 residues. V was pared by 1 base and J by 7 bases, with 4 bases of the junction left unmatched. CDR3 coding DNA: TGCGCCAGCAGCTTGACAGGGGGGAGGAATGAGCAGTTCTTC. Its protein is CASSLTGGRNEQFF.

The CDR3 loop is CAWSTGTGEDTQYF. CDR3 coding DNA: TGTGCCTGGAGTACCGGGACAGGGGAAGATACGCAGTATTTT. The V and J genes are TRBV30 and TRBJ2-3; 10 positions match TRBD1. Germline V gene lookup returns CDR1 GTSNPN and CDR2 SVGIG (reference sequence). The length of the CDR3 is 14 residues. V lost 2 bases and J lost 5; bases outside the gene matches: 4.

Many counts were recorded for this clonotype. The V call is TRBV6-2 or TRBV6-3, the J call TRBJ2-1; TRBD2 aligns across 11 bases. There are 18 residues in the CDR3. V lost 6 bases, J lost 5 bases, and 15 bases stayed unmatched. Germline loops: CDR1 MNHEY, CDR2 SVGEGT. Here the CDR3 DNA reads TGTGCCAGCAGCTCTCCCACGCTAGCGGGAGGCACCAACAATGAGCAGTTCTTC. It translates to CASSSPTLAGGTNNEQFF.

Ten or more counts support this clonotype. The J gene is TRBJ2-2, the V gene TRBV7-3; D not resolved. This CDR3 is built from 16 residues. V lost 5 bases and J 6 bases, leaving 19 bases between the germline ends. The germline CDR1 and CDR2 sequences are SGHTA and FQGTGA. The CDR3: CASSPSPWQTPGELFF. The CDR3 DNA sequence: TGTGCCAGCAGCCCATCCCCTTGGCAGACCCCCGGGGAGCTGTTTTTT.

In the case of this clonotype: A clone one base away is much larger, so this may be a read error. J is TRBJ2-1 and V is TRBV15; 7 bases map to TRBD1. From germline, CDR1 is LNHNV and CDR2 YYDKDF (reference sequence). This CDR3 has 13 residues. J gave up 10 bases and V 5 bases, and 8 bases lay outside the gene matches. The CDR3 sequence is CATSGTASYEQFF. Written as DNA, the CDR3 is TGTGCCACCAGCGGGACAGCCTCCTACGAGCAGTTCTTC.

On this clonotype itself: One base separates it from a far larger clone, so it is likely a read error. Here the CDR3 reads CASSESSGTGGYEQYF. Here the CDR3 DNA reads TGTGCCAGCAGTGAGTCTAGTGGGACAGGAGGATACGAGCAGTACTTC. The rearrangement joins TRBV6-1 to TRBJ2-7, with 8 bases matching TRBD1. This CDR3 spans 16 amino acids. The V gene end was trimmed by 3 bases and the J gene end by 4 bases; junction bases not matched to a gene: 11. CDR1 MNHNS and CDR2 SASEGT come from the germline V gene.

V gene TRBV7-2 combines with J gene TRBJ2-1; TRBD2 aligns across 10 bases. CDR3 size: 17 residues. From germline, CDR1 is SGHTA and CDR2 FQGNSA. V shed 5 bases and J 0 bases; nucleotides not matched to a gene: 7. CDR3 loop: CASSVSSGRSSYNEQFF. The CDR3 DNA sequence: TGTGCCAGCAGCGTGAGTAGCGGGAGGAGCTCCTACAATGAGCAGTTCTTC. Full variable domain (outside the CDR3, taken from reference TRBV7-2 and TRBJ2-1): GAGVSQSPSNKVTEKGKDVELRCDPISGHTALYWYRQSLGQGLEFLIYFQGNSAPDKSGLPSDRFSAERTGGSVSTLTIQRTQQEDSAVYLCASSVSSGRSSYNEQFFGPGTRLTVL.

This clonotype was seen many times. The chain is built from TRBV24-1 and TRBJ2-4, with D perhaps assigned TRBD1 or TRBD2 (5 bases each). V dropped 4 bases and J dropped 6 bases, with 18 bases sitting between them. The CDR3 consists of 16 residues. Germline V CDR1 and CDR2: KGHDR, SFDVKD. CDR3 in DNA: TGTGCCACCAGTGACCCCCGGGACCCTGATAGAAACATTCAGTACTTC. It is translated as CATSDPRDPDRNIQYF.

The V and J genes are TRBV4-3 and TRBJ2-7, with 8 bases that match TRBD1. The germline V gene encodes CDR1 LGHNA and CDR2 YSLEER. Trimming at V came to 0 bases and at J to 5 bases, leaving 9 bases not matched to a gene. CDR3 length equals 16 residues. The CDR3: CASSQDQETGVDEQYF. As DNA, the CDR3 is TGCGCCAGCAGCCAAGATCAGGAGACAGGGGTTGACGAGCAGTACTTC.

For this clonotype: This may stem from a read error, because a much larger clone lies one nucleotide away. This chain links TRBV12-3 or TRBV12-4 with TRBJ1-2, with D uncertain. The CDR3 is made up of 15 amino acids. The CDR3 reads CASGFSGQFNYGYTF. DNA of the CDR3: TGTGCCAGCGGTTTTTCTGGGCAGTTTAACTATGGCTACACCTTC.

Only a few counts were recorded for this clonotype. The V gene is TRBV9, the J gene TRBJ2-3; D is unresolved. Germline assignment: CDR1 SGDLS and CDR2 YYNGEE. The CDR3 covers 12 residues. Deletions cut 3 bases from V and 7 bases from J, with 9 bases between. CDR3 loop: CASSGQTNTQYF. As DNA, the CDR3 is TGTGCCAGCAGCGGCCAAACAAATACGCAGTATTTT.

There are many counts of this clonotype. The chain carries TRBV7-9 and TRBJ2-1; D is unclear. The CDR3 spans 15 residues. From germline, CDR1 is SEHNR and CDR2 FQNEAQ (reference sequence). V dropped 5 bases and J dropped 0 bases, with 11 bases sitting between them. This CDR3 reads CASSPRSSSYNEQFF. For the CDR3, the DNA is TGTGCCAGCAGCCCCAGGTCGAGCTCCTACAATGAGCAGTTCTTC.

This rearrangement joins TRBV10-3 to TRBJ1-1; TRBD1 aligns across 10 bases. Germline V gene data show CDR1 as ENHRY and CDR2 as SYGVKD. V lost 10 bases to trimming and J lost 6 bases; unmatched junction nucleotides: 8. This CDR3 has 13 residues. The CDR3 coding sequence is TGTGCCAGCAGGCGGACAGGGGGGTCTGAAGCTTTCTTT. Translating it yields CASRRTGGSEAFF.

This clonotype occurred many times. V is TRBV11-2 and J is TRBJ1-1; no definite D call. Germline CDR1 reads SGHAT; CDR2 reads FQNNGV. V dropped 5 bases and J dropped 8 bases, with 21 bases sitting between them. This CDR3 has 15 amino acids. CDR3 amino acids: CASSPMGRRVDEAFF. Written as DNA, the CDR3 is TGTGCCAGCAGCCCCATGGGTCGGAGGGTGGACGAAGCTTTCTTT.

In this sample, this clonotype turned up many times. This chain uses TRBV6-6 with TRBJ1-1; D remains ambiguous. CDR3 length equals 14 residues. The germline CDR1 and CDR2 sequences are MNHNY and SVGAGI (reference sequence). Trimming removed 0 bases at V and 8 bases at J, with 13 bases between. The CDR3 loop is CASSYSTANREAFF. CDR3 sequence (DNA): TGTGCCAGCAGTTACTCGACGGCCAATCGGGAAGCTTTCTTT.

In its sample, this clonotype was seen many times. The chain is built from TRBV27 and TRBJ1-1; D unresolved. The CDR3 contains 13 residues. Germline V lookup: CDR1 MNHEY, CDR2 SMNVEV (reference sequence). The V and J ends lost 3 bases and 4 bases respectively, with 9 bases between them. The CDR3, as DNA: TGTGCCAGCAGTTTCGAAGTTTCCACTGAAGCTTTCTTT. Its protein is CASSFEVSTEAFF.

This clonotype was seen many times. The chain employs TRBV28 and TRBJ2-3, with D unclear. This CDR3 spans 15 amino acids. Germline V gene lookup returns CDR1 MDHEN and CDR2 SYDVKM. V lost 4 bases and J 1 base, leaving 12 bases between the germline ends. The CDR3 DNA reads as TGTGCCAGCAGTTCCCGGACGGAAGGCACAGATACGCAGTATTTT. Its translation is CASSSRTEGTDTQYF.

This clonotype occurred many times. This chain links TRBV13 with TRBJ1-1, with 10 bases lining up with TRBD1. Trimming cost V 4 bases and J 5 bases; bases outside gene matches: 7. The germline V gene encodes CDR1 PRHDT and CDR2 FYEKMQ (reference sequence). The CDR3 length is 15 residues. DNA for the CDR3: TGTGCCAGCAGCTCCCTGGACAGGGGGTTAACTGAAGCTTTCTTT. Protein sequence: CASSSLDRGLTEAFF.

At least ten counts were recorded for this clonotype. The gene calls are TRBV30 and TRBJ2-1; D is unresolved. The germline CDR1 and CDR2 sequences are GTSNPN and SVGIG (reference sequence). The CDR3 length is 13 residues. V was clipped by 4 bases and J by 3 bases, with 10 bases between them. The CDR3 DNA sequence: TGTGCCTGGACATATAGAGACTACAATGAGCAGTTCTTC. It encodes CAWTYRDYNEQFF.

This clonotype was recorded at least ten times. This chain joins TRBV15 and TRBJ2-3; D is uncertain. The germline gives CDR1 LNHNV, CDR2 YYDKDF (reference sequence). Trimming took off 4 bases at V and 4 bases at J, with 15 bases between the two ends. The CDR3 loop spans 15 amino acids. CDR3 coding DNA: TGTGCCACCAGCAAGGCGGTGTCTTTCGCAGATACGCAGTATTTT. Encoded protein: CATSKAVSFADTQYF.

On this clonotype itself: The likely explanation is a read error, given a far larger clone one base away. This rearrangement joins TRBV10-3 to TRBJ2-7; D remains ambiguous. In germline, CDR1 is ENHRY, CDR2 SYGVKD. V was clipped by 2 bases and J by 7 bases, with 30 bases between them. The CDR3 length is 19 residues. The chain's CDR3 is CAISENSVVAESSYNEQYF. The CDR3 region has the DNA TGTGCCATCAGTGAGAACAGCGTTGTGGCGGAAAGCTCCTACAATGAGCAGTACTTC.

This clonotype was picked up many times. The chain employs TRBV7-9 and TRBJ2-2; 8 nucleotides agree with TRBD1. The CDR3 sequence is 14 residues long. J was trimmed by 6 bases and V by 5 bases; bases with no gene match: 5. CDR1 SEHNR and CDR2 FQNEAQ come from the germline V gene (reference sequence). The CDR3 coding sequence is TGTGCCAGCAGCCACGGGGACAGGTCCGGGGAGCTGTTTTTT. Amino acid sequence: CASSHGDRSGELFF.

This clonotype was counted ten times or more. This sequence joins TRBV7-9 and TRBJ2-7; TRBD1 or TRBD2 may be the D gene (5 bases each). There are 14 residues in the CDR3. V gave up 5 bases and J gave up 2 bases, with 13 bases separating them. In germline, CDR1 is SEHNR, CDR2 FQNEAQ (reference sequence). This CDR3 reads CASSPDRLTYEQYF. The CDR3 coding sequence is TGTGCCAGCAGCCCCGACAGACTAACCTACGAGCAGTACTTC. The entire variable domain, with the rest obtained from reference TRBV7-9 and TRBJ2-7, is as follows: DTGVSQNPRHKITKRGQNVTFRCDPISEHNRLYWYRQTLGQGPEFLTYFQNEAQLEKSRLLSDRFSAERPKGSFSTLEIQRTEQGDSAMYLCASSPDRLTYEQYFGPGTRLTVT.

The chain has TRBV19 and TRBJ1-1; 8 nucleotides align to TRBD1. The CDR3 runs to 17 residues. J lost 1 base, V lost 4 bases, and 11 bases had no gene match. Germline V gene lookup returns CDR1 LNHDA and CDR2 SQIVND (reference sequence). The CDR3 region has the DNA TGTGCCAGTAGTAGCAGAAACCCGGACAGGGCGAACACTGAAGCTTTCTTT. It specifies CASSSRNPDRANTEAFF.

This clonotype appeared many times. The chain uses TRBV9 and TRBJ2-2, with D perhaps TRBD1 (5 bases). Germline-derived CDR1 and CDR2 are SGDLS and YYNGEE. V lost 1 base and J 6 bases, leaving 16 bases between the germline ends. The CDR3 runs to 16 residues. The CDR3 reads CASSVLGRERSGELFF. CDR3 DNA sequence: TGTGCCAGCAGCGTACTTGGCAGGGAAAGGTCCGGGGAGCTGTTTTTT.

This clonotype was picked up a small number of times. The J gene is TRBJ2-5, the V gene TRBV29-1; 7 bases match TRBD2. CDR1 and CDR2 (germline): SQVTM, ANQGSEA. V dropped 4 bases and J dropped 4; count of bases not matched to a gene: 6. The CDR3 sequence is 13 residues long. The CDR3 nucleotides read TGCAGCGTTGGGGAAGCGGGGCGAGAGACCCAGTACTTC. Its protein is CSVGEAGRETQYF.

This clonotype was seen many times. The V and J genes are TRBV11-2 and TRBJ1-1; 9 nucleotides line up with TRBD1. V was clipped by 6 bases and J by 4 bases; unmatched bases: 15. Germline-derived CDR1 and CDR2 are SGHAT and FQNNGV. The CDR3 contains 17 residues. The CDR3 reads CASRPFRDRVVGTEAFF. CDR3 sequence (DNA): TGTGCCAGCAGACCCTTCCGGGACAGGGTCGTTGGCACTGAAGCTTTCTTT.

This clonotype was counted between two and nine times. V gene TRBV4-2 combines with J gene TRBJ1-1, with a tentative D call TRBD1 (5 bases). Trimming cost V 1 base and J 1 base, with 13 bases left between them. This CDR3 has 16 amino acids. The V gene's germline CDR1 is LGHNA and CDR2 YNFKEQ. CDR3 nucleotide sequence: TGTGCCAGCAGCCAAGGGGCAGGGATCACGAACACTGAAGCTTTCTTT. Amino acids: CASSQGAGITNTEAFF.